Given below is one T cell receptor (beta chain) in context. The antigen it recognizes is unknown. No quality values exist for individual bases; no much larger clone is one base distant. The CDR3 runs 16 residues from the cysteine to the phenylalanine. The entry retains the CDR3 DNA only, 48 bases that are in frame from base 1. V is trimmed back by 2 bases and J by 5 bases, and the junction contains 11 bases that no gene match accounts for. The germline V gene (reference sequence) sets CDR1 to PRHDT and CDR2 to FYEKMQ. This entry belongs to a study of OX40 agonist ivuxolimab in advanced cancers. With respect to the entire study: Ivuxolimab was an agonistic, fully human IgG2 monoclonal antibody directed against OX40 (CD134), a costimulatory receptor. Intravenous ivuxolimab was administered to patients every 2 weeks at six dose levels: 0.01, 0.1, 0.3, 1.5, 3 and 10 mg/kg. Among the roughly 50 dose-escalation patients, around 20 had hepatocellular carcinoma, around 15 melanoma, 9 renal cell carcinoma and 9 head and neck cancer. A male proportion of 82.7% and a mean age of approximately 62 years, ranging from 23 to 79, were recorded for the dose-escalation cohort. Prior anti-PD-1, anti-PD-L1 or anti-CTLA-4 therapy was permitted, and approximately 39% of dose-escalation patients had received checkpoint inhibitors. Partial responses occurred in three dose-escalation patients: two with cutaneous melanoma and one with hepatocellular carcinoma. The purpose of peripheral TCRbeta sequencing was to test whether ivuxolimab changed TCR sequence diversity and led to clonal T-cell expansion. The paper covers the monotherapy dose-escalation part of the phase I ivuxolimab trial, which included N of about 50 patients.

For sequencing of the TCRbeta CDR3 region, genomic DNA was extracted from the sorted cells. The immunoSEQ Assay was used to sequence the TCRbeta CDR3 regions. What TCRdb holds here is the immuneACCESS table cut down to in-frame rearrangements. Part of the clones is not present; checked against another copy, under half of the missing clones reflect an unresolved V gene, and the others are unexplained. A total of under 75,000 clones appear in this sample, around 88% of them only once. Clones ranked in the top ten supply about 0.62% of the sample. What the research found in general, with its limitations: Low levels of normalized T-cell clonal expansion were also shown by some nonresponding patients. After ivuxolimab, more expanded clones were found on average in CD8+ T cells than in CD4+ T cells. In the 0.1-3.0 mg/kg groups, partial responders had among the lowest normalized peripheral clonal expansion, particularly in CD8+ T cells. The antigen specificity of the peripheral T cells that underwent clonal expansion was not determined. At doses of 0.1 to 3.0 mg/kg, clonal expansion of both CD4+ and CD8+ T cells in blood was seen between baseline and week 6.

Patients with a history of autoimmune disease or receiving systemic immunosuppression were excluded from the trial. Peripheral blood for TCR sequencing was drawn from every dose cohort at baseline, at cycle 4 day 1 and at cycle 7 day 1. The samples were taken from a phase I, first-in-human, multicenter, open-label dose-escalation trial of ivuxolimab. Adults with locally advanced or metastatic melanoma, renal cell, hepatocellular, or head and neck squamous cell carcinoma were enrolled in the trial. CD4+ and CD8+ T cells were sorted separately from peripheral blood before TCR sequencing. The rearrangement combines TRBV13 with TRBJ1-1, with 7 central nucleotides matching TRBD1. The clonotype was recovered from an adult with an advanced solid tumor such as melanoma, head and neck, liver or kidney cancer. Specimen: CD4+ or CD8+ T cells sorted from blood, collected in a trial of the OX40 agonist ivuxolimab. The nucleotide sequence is TGTGCCAGCAGCTTACGGAGACAGGGATGGGAAACTGAAGCTTTCTTT. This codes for CASSLRRQGWETEAFF.